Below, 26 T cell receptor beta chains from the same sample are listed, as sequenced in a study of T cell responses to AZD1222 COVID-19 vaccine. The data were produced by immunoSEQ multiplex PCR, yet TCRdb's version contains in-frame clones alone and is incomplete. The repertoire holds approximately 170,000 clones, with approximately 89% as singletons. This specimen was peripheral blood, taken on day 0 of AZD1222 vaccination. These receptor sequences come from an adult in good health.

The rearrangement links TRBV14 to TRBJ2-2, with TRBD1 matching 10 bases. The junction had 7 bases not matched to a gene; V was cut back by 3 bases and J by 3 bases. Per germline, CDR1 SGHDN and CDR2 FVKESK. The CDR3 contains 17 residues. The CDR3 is CASSQEPGTGDTGELFF. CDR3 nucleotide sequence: TGTGCCAGCAGCCAGGAGCCCGGGACAGGGGACACCGGGGAGCTGTTTTTT. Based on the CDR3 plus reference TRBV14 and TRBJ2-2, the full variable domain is EAGVTQFPSHSVIEKGQTVTLRCDPISGHDNLYWYRRVMGKEIKFLLHFVKESKQDESGMPNNRFLAERTGGTYSTLKVQPAELEDSGVYFCASSQEPGTGDTGELFFGEGSRLTVL.

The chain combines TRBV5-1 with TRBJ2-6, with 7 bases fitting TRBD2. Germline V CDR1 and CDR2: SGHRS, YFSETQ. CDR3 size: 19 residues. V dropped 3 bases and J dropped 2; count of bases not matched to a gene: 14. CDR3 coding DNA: TGCGCCAGCAGCTCGGGCCCCGGCGGGGGTCGCACTGGGGCCAACGTCCTGACTTTC. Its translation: CASSSGPGGGRTGANVLTF.

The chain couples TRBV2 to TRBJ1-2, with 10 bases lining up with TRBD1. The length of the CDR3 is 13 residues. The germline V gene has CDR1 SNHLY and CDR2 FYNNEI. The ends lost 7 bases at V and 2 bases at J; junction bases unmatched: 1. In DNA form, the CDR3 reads TGTGCCAGCAAGGACAGGGGGAACTATGGCTACACCTTC. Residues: CASKDRGNYGYTF.

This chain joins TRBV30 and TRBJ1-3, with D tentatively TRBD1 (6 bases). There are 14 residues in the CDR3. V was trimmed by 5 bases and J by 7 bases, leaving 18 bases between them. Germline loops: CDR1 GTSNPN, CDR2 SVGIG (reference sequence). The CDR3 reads CAWGTGSSRNTIYF. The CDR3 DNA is TGTGCCTGGGGCACAGGGAGTAGTCGGAACACCATATATTTT.

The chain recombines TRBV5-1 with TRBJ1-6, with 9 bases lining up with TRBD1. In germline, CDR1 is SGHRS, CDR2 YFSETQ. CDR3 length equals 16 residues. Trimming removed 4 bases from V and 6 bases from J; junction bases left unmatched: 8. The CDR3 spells CASSPQGTGLNSPLHF. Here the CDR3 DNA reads TGCGCCAGCAGCCCCCAGGGGACAGGGCTTAATTCACCCCTCCACTTT.

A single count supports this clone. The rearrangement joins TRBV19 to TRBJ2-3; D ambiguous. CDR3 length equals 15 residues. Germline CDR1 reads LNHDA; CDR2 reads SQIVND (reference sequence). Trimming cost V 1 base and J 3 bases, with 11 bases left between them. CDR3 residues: CASSIGGSRTDTQYF. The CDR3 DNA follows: TGTGCCAGTAGTATAGGGGGAAGCCGGACAGATACGCAGTATTTT.

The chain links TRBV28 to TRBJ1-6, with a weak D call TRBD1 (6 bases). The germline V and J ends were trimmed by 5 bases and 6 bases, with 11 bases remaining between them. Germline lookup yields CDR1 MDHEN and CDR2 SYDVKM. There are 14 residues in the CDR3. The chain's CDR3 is CASSPGQSNSPLHF. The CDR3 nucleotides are TGTGCCAGCAGTCCCGGACAGTCTAATTCACCCCTCCACTTT.

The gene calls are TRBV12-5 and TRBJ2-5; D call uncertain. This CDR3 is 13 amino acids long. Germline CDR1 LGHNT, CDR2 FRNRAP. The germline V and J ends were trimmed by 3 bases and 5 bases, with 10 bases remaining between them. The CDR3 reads CASGFYYVETQYF. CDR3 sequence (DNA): TGTGCTAGTGGTTTTTATTACGTGGAGACCCAGTACTTC. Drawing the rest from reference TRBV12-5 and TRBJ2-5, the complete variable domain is DARVTQTPRHKVTEMGQEVTMRCQPILGHNTVFWYRQTMMQGLELLAYFRNRAPLDDSGMPKDRFSAEMPDATLATLKIQPSEPRDSAVYFCASGFYYVETQYFGPGTRLLVL.

This chain's CDR3 is CASSPRLAGTETQYF. The CDR3 nucleotides read TGTGCCAGCAGCCCTCGACTAGCGGGAACAGAGACCCAGTACTTC. V gene TRBV11-2 combines with J gene TRBJ2-5, with 11 bases fitting TRBD2. The junction had 6 bases not matched to a gene; V was cut back by 5 bases and J by 4 bases. There are 15 residues in the CDR3. The germline CDR1 and CDR2 sequences are SGHAT and FQNNGV. Using reference TRBV11-2 and TRBJ2-5 for the parts outside the CDR3, the full variable domain is EAGVAQSPRYKIIEKRQSVAFWCNPISGHATLYWYQQILGQGPKLLIQFQNNGVVDDSQLPKDRFSAERLKGVDSTLKIQPAKLEDSAVYLCASSPRLAGTETQYFGPGTRLLVL.

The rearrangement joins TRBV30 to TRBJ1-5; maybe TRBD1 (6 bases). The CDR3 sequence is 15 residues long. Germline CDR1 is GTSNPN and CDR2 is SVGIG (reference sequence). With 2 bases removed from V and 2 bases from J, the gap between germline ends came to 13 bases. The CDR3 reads CAWSQQGYGNQPQHF. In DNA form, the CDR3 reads TGTGCCTGGAGTCAACAGGGATATGGCAATCAGCCCCAGCATTTT.

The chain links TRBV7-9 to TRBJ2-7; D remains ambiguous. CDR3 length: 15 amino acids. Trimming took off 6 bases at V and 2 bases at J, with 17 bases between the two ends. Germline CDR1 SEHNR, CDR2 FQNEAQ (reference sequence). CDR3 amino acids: CASSSPWPEPYEQYF. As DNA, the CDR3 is TGTGCCAGCAGTTCCCCTTGGCCGGAGCCCTACGAGCAGTACTTC.

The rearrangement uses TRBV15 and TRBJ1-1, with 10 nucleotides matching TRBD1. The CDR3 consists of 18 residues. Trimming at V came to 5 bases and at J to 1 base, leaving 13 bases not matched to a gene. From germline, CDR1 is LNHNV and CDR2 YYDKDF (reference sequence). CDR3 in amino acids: CATSSTLGTGARNTEAFF. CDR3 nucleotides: TGTGCCACCAGCTCAACCTTAGGGACAGGGGCGCGGAACACTGAAGCTTTCTTT. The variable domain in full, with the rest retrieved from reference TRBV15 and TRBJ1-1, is DAMVIQNPRYQVTQFGKPVTLSCSQTLNHNVMYWYQQKSSQAPKLLFHYYDKDFNNEADTPDNFQSRRPNTSFCFLDIRSPGLGDTAMYLCATSSTLGTGARNTEAFFGQGTRLTVV.

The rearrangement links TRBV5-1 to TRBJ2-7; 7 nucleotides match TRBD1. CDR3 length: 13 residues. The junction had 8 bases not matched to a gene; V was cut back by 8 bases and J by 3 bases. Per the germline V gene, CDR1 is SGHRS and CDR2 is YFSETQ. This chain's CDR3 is CASSQRQGYEQYF. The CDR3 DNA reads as TGCGCCAGTTCCCAGAGACAGGGCTACGAGCAGTACTTC.

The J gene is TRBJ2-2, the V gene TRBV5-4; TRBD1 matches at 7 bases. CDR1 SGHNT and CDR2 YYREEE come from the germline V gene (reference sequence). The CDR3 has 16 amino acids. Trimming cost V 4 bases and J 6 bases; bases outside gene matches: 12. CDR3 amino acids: CASSRVQGFSPGELFF. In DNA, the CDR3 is TGTGCCAGCAGCAGAGTACAGGGGTTTAGTCCCGGGGAGCTGTTTTTT. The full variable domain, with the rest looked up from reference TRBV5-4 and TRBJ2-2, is ETGVTQSPTHLIKTRGQQVTLRCSSQSGHNTVSWYQQALGQGPQFIFQYYREEENGRGNFPPRFSGLQFPNYSSELNVNALELDDSALYLCASSRVQGFSPGELFFGEGSRLTVL.

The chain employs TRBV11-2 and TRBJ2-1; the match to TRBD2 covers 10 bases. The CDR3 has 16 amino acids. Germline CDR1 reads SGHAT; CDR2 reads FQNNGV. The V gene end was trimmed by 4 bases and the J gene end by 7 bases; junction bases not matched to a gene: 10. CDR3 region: CASSSVSGRAGNEQFF. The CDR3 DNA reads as TGTGCCAGCAGCTCGGTGAGCGGGAGGGCCGGGAATGAGCAGTTCTTC. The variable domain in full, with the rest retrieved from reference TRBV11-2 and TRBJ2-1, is EAGVAQSPRYKIIEKRQSVAFWCNPISGHATLYWYQQILGQGPKLLIQFQNNGVVDDSQLPKDRFSAERLKGVDSTLKIQPAKLEDSAVYLCASSSVSGRAGNEQFFGPGTRLTVL.

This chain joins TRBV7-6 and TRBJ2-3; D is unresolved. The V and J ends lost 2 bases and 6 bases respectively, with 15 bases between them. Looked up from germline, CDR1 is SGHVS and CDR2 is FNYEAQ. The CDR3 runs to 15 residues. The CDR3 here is CASSLLGAPPDTQYF. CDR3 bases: TGTGCCAGCAGCTTATTGGGTGCCCCCCCGGATACGCAGTATTTT.

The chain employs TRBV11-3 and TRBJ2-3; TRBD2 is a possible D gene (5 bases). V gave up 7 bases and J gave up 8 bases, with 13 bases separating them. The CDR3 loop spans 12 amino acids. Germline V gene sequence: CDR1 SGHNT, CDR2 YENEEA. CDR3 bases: TGTGCCAGCAACGACCGAGGAGGTACGCAGTATTTT. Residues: CASNDRGGTQYF.

The CDR3 sequence is CASSLSLRGVGELFF. The CDR3 coding sequence is TGCGCCAGCAGCCTGTCTTTGAGGGGGGTCGGGGAGCTGTTTTTT. The gene calls are TRBV4-3 and TRBJ2-2; D may match TRBD1 or TRBD2 (6 bases each). Germline V gene lookup returns CDR1 LGHNA and CDR2 YSLEER. Trimming shortened V by 4 bases and J by 7 bases, and 16 bases separated the two germline ends. There are 15 residues in the CDR3.

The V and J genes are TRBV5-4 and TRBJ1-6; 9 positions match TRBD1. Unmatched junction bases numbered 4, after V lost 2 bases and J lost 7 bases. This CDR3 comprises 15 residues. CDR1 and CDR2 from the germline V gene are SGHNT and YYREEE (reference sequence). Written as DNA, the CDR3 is TGTGCCAGCAGCTTTCAACAGGGGGCAAATTCACCCCTCCACTTT. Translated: CASSFQQGANSPLHF.

CDR3 region: CATSRAVAGRYTGELFF. In DNA, the CDR3 is TGTGCCACCAGCAGAGCCGTCGCGGGTCGGTACACCGGGGAGCTGTTTTTT. V is TRBV15 and J is TRBJ2-2, with D possibly matching TRBD2 (5 bases). CDR1 LNHNV and CDR2 YYDKDF come from the germline V gene (reference sequence). The CDR3 has 17 residues. V was shortened by 1 base and J by 3 bases, with 15 bases between the two germline ends.

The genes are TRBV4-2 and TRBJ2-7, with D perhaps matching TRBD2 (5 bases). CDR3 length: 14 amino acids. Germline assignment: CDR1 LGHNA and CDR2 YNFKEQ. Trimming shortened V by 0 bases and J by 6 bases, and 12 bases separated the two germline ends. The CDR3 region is CASSQDPGSFEQYF. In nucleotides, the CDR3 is TGTGCCAGCAGCCAAGATCCGGGGTCTTTCGAGCAGTACTTC.

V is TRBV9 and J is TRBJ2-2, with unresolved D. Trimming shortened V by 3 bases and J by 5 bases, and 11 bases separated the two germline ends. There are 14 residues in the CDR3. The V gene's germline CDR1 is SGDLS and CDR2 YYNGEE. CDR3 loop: CASSASDRTGELFF. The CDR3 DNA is TGTGCCAGCAGCGCGTCAGATCGGACCGGGGAGCTGTTTTTT.

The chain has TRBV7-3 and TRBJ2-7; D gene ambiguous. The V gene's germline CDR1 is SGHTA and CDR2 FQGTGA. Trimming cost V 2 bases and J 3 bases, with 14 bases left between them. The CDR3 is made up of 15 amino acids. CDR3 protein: CASSLGAPPLYEQYF. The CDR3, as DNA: TGTGCCAGCAGCTTAGGAGCACCCCCCCTCTACGAGCAGTACTTC.

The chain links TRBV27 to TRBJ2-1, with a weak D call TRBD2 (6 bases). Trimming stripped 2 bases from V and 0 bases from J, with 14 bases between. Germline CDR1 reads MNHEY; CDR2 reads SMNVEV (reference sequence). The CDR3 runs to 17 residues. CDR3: CASSLPSAGSSYNEQFF. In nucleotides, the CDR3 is TGTGCCAGCAGTTTACCCTCGGCGGGGAGCTCCTACAATGAGCAGTTCTTC.

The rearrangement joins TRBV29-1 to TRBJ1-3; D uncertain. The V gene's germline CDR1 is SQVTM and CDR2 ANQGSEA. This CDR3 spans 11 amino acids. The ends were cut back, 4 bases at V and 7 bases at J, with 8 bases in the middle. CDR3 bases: TGCAGCGTTGTCCTCAGGAACACCATATATTTT. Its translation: CSVVLRNTIYF.

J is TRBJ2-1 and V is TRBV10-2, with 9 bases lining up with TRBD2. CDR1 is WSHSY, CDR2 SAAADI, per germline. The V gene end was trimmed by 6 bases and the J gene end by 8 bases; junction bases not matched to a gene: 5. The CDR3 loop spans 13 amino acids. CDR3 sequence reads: CASRASGIDEQFF. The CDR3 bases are TGCGCCAGCAGGGCTAGCGGGATCGATGAGCAGTTCTTC.